What follows are 3 T cell receptor beta chains derived from one specimen sequenced in a study of cytomegalovirus exposure and HLA in healthy donors. The study ran its PCR with 60 Vbeta and 13 Jbeta primers. TCRdb's table, derived via immunoSEQ multiplex PCR, lists solely in-frame clones and lacks some. The data contain about 200,000 clones, 70% to 85% of them seen just once; the ten biggest clones take up about 1.7%. Material for sequencing was PBMCs. These receptors were obtained from a man between 45 and 60 years old in good health and CMV-seronegative.

On this clone: The junction departs from germline at one end; a sequencing error may be responsible. The sample has other DNA sequences that encode this CDR3 too. The V call is TRBV28, the J call TRBJ1-2; D gene ambiguous. The CDR3 consists of 15 residues. Germline V lookup: CDR1 MDHEN, CDR2 SYDVKM. CDR3 nucleotides: TGCGCCAGCACCACTCCTGGGGAGAATAACTATGGCTACACCTTC. It yields the protein CASTTPGENNYGYTF.

J is TRBJ2-1 and V is TRBV7-9, with TRBD2 identical over 9 bases. The V gene's germline CDR1 is SEHNR and CDR2 FQNEAQ (reference sequence). V was pared by 6 bases and J by 5 bases, with 14 bases of the junction left unmatched. The CDR3 contains 17 residues. The CDR3 bases are TGTGCCAGCAGTTATTCGATAACTAGCGGGTCTGACAATGAGCAGTTCTTC. Translated, it gives CASSYSITSGSDNEQFF.

This clone came up a few times. The chain recombines TRBV27 with TRBJ2-6; D is uncertain. The germline V gene encodes CDR1 MNHEY and CDR2 SMNVEV (reference sequence). V shed 4 bases and J shed 0 bases, with 10 bases lying between them. The CDR3 is made up of 16 amino acids. The CDR3 is CASSSFTLSGANVLTF. CDR3 coding DNA: TGTGCCAGCAGTTCTTTCACTCTCTCTGGGGCCAACGTCCTGACTTTC.